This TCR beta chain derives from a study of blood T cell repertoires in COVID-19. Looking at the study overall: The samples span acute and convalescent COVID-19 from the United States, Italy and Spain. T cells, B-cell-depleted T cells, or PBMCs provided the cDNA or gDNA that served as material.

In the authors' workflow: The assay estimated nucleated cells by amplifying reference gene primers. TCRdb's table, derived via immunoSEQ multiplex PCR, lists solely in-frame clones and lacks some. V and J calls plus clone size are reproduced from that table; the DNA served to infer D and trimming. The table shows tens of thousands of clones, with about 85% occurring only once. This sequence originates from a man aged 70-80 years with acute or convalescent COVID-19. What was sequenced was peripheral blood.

The CDR3 nucleotides are TGTGCCAGCTCACCCTCGGAGGGAGGGGACTATGGCTACACCTTC. This encodes CASSPSEGGDYGYTF. The rearrangement joins TRBV18 to TRBJ1-2, with a tentative D call TRBD1 (5 bases). Trimming stripped 3 bases from V and 3 bases from J, with 14 bases between. This CDR3 is built from 15 residues. The germline V gene encodes CDR1 KGHSH and CDR2 LQKENI.